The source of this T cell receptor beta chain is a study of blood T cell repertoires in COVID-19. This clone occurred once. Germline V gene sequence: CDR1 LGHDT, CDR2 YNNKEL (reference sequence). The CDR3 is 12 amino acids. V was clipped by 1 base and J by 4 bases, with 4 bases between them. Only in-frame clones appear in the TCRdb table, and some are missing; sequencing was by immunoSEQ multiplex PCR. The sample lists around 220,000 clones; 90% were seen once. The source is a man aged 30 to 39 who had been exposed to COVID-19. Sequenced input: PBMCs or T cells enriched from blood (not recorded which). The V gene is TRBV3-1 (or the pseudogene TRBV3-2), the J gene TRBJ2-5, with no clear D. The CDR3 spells CASSQARETQYF. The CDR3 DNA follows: TGTGCCAGCAGCCAAGCTCGAGAGACCCAGTACTTC.